This entry is about one T cell receptor beta chain. Time point in this sample: baseline, week 1 (first vaccination visit). Treatment specified: pre-vaccination baseline after standard-of-care therapy. The sample originates from a study of a mutant IDH1 vaccine in newly diagnosed glioma. The length of the CDR3 is 12 residues. The V segment lost 5 bases and the J segment 8 bases; nucleotides outside the gene matches: 5. Per the germline V gene, CDR1 is PRHDT and CDR2 is FYEKMQ (reference sequence). TCRdb keeps only in-frame clones here, not all; method: immunoSEQ multiplex PCR. The sample yields approximately 54,000 clones, about four fifths seen once.

The chain recombines TRBV13 with TRBJ1-2, with 7 positions matching TRBD1. Material: PBMCs, obtained from a glioma patient treated with radiotherapy, temozolomide or both. This receptor was obtained from a man aged 18 to 29 with glioma. CDR3 in amino acids: CASSRYRGGYTF. The CDR3 DNA reads TGTGCCAGCAGCCGATACAGGGGCGGCTACACCTTC. The full variable domain, completed using reference TRBV13 and TRBJ1-2, is AAGVIQSPRHLIKEKRETATLKCYPIPRHDTVYWYQQGPGQDPQFLISFYEKMQSDKGSIPDRFSAQQFSDYHSELNMSSLELGDSALYFCASSRYRGGYTFGSGTRLTVV.